This T cell receptor beta chain came from a study of naive and memory T cell subsets. Amplification of ligated cDNA took four PCR rounds with SP2 and nested alpha and beta constant primers. TCRdb redid the calling of the 5' RACE reads with MiXCR, one entry per CDR3 protein. The data show about 59,000 distinct CDR3 sequences, under 10% seen once. The sample holds many counts of this clonotype. V shed 6 bases and J shed 2 bases, with 4 bases lying between them. Germline values: CDR1 MDHEN, CDR2 SYDVKM. The CDR3 has 11 amino acids. TCR cDNA received a 3' ligated oligonucleotide that carried a UMI. This sequence was found in a female donor in good health. The V call is TRBV28, the J call TRBJ1-1; no firm D call. The CDR3 DNA sequence: TGTGCCAGCAGCCAAAACACTGAAGCTTTCTTT. Translated, it gives CASSQNTEAFF.